This T cell receptor beta chain originates from a study of glioma-infiltrating T cells after dendritic cell vaccination. Study details: Between the early 2000s and the early 2010s, patients got autologous tumor lysate-pulsed dendritic cell vaccines. Monocyte-derived dendritic cells, cultured seven days with IL-4 and GM-CSF, were pulsed with autologous tumor lysate.

No glioblastoma patient carried an isocitrate dehydrogenase mutation. Assay used: immunoSEQ multiplex PCR; TCRdb lists only in-frame clones, some missing. There are roughly 82,000 clones in the sample; roughly 90% occur only once, and about 3% lies in the top ten. The CDR3 has 15 amino acids. The V gene lost 0 bases and the J gene lost 4 bases, with 11 bases spanning the gap. The V gene's germline CDR1 is SGHRS and CDR2 YFSETQ. The clonotype was recovered from a human donor with glioblastoma. The J gene is TRBJ1-5, the V gene TRBV5-1; D is unresolved. The source material was blood, sampled before dendritic cell vaccination. CDR3 sequence (DNA): TGCGCCAGCAGCTTGGATGGTCAGATTAATCAGCCCCAGCATTTT. Protein product: CASSLDGQINQPQHF. Full variable domain (missing parts from reference TRBV5-1 and TRBJ1-5): KAGVTQTPRYLIKTRGQQVTLSCSPISGHRSVSWYQQTPGQGLQFLFEYFSETQRNKGNFPGRFSGRQFSNSRSEMNVSTLELGDSALYLCASSLDGQINQPQHFGDGTRLSIL.